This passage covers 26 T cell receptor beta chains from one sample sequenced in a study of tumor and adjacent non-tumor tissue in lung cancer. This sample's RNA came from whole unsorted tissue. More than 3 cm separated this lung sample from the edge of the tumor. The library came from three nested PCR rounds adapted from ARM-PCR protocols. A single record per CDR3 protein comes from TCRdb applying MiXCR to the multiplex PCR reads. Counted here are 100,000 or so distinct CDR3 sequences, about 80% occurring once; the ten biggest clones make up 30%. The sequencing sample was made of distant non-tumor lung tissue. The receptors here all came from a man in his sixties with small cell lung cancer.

CDR3 in amino acids: CASNLGLGRTDTQYF. The CDR3 DNA reads TGTGCCAGCAACCTGGGACTAGGGAGGACAGATACGCAGTATTTT. The genes are TRBV7-9 and TRBJ2-3; 8 positions match TRBD2. Germline CDR1 and CDR2: SEHNR and FQNEAQ (reference sequence). The CDR3 covers 15 residues. After removal of 7 bases from V and 3 bases from J, the junction contained 9 bases not matched to a gene.

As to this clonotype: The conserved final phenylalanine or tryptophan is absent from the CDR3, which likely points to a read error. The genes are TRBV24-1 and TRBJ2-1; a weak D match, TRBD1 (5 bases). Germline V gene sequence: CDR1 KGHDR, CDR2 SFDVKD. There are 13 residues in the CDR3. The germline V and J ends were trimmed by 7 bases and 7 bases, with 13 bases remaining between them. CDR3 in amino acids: CATSHDSKNEQFI. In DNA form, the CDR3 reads TGTGCCACCAGCCATGACAGCAAGAATGAGCAGTTCATC.

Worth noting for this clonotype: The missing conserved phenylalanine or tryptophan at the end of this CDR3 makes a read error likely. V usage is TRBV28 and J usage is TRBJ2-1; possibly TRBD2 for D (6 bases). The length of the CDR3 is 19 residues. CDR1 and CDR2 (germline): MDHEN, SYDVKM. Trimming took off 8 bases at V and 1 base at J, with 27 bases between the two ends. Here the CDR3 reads CASSFSRVKSGLSYNEQFL. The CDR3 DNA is TGTGCCAGCTCCTTTTCGAGAGTAAAGAGCGGGCTTTCCTACAATGAGCAGTTCTTA.

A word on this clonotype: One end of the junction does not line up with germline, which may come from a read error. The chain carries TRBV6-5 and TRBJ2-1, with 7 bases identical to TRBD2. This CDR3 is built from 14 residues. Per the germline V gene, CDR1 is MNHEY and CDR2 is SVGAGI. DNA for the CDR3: TGTTCCAGCAGTTACCTGGGAGGGAGGAATGAGCAGTTCTTC. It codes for CSSSYLGGRNEQFF.

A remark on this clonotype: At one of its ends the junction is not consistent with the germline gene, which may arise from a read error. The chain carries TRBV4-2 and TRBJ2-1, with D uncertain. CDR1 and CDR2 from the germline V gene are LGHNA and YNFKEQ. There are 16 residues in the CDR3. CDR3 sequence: CAISLQTSRSYNEQFF. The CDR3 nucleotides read TGTGCCATCAGCCTCCAGACAAGCCGGTCCTACAATGAGCAGTTCTTC.

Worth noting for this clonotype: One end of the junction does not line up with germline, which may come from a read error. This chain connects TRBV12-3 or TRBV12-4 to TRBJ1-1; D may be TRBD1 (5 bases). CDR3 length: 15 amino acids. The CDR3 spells CVSSRPSTVNTEAFF. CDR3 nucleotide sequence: TGTGTCAGCAGCCGACCCTCGACAGTGAACACTGAAGCTTTCTTT.

The chain's CDR3 is CASSLGTENEKLFF. CDR3 nucleotide sequence: TGTGCCAGCAGCCTTGGGACGGAAAATGAAAAACTGTTTTTT. The chain combines TRBV11-2 with TRBJ1-4; D possibly corresponds to TRBD1 (5 bases). V lost 5 bases to trimming and J lost 5 bases, with 12 bases between them. Germline V lookup: CDR1 SGHAT, CDR2 FQNNGV. This CDR3 has 14 amino acids.

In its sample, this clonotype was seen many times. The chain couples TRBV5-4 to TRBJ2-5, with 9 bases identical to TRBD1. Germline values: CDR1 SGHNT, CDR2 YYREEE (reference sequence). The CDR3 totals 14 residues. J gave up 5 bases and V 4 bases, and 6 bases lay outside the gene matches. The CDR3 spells CASSPGQGYETQYF. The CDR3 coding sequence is TGTGCCAGCAGCCCCGGACAGGGGTATGAGACCCAGTACTTC.

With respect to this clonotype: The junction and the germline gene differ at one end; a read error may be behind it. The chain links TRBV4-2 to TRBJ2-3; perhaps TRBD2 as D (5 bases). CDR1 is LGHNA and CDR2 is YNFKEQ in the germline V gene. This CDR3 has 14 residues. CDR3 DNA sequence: TGTGCCAGTAGCCCAAAGGACTTCCGAAATACGCAGTATTTT. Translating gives CASSPKDFRNTQYF.

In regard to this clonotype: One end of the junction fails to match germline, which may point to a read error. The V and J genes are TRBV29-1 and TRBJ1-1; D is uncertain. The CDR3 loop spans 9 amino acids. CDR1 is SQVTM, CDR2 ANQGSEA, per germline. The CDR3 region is CIVREEAFF. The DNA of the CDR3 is TGCATCGTTCGCGAGGAAGCTTTCTTT.

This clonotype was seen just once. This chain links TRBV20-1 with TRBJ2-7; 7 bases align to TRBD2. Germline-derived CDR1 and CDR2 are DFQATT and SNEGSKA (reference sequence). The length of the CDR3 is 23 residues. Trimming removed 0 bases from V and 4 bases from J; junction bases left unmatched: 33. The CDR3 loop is CSARDDTLPLLAPILRRRYEQYV. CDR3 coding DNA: TGCAGTGCTAGAGATGATACCCTCCCCCTACTAGCGCCTATACTTCGGAGACGGTACGAGCAGTACGTC.

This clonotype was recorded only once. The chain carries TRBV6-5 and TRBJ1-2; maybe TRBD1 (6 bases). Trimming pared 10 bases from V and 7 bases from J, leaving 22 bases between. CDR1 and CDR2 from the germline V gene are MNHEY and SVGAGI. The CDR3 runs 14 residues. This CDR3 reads CANRTNYRDAGYTF. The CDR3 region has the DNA TGTGCCAACAGAACTAACTACAGGGACGCTGGCTACACCTTC.

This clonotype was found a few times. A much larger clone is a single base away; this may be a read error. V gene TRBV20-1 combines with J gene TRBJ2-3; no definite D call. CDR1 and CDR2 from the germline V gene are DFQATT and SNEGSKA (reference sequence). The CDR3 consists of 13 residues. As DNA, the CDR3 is TGCAGTGCTAGGAAGGGTAGCACAGATACGCGGTATTTT. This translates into CSARKGSTDTRYF.

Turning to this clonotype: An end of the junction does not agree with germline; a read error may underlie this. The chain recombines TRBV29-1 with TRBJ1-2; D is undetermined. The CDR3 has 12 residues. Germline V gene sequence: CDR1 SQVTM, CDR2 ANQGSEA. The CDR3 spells CITRGDDDGYTF. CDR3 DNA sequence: TGCATCACCCGAGGCGATGATGATGGCTACACTTTC. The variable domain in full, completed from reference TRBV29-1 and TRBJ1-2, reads SAVISQKPSRDICQRGTSLTIQCQVDSQVTMMFWYRQQPGQSLTLIATANQGSEATYESGFVIDKFPISRPNLTFSTLTVSNMSPEDSSIYLCITRGDDDGYTFGSGTRLTVV.

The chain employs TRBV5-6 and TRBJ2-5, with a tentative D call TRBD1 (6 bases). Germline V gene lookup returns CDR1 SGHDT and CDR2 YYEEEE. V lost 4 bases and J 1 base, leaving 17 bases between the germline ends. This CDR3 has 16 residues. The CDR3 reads CASSRIIGQLQETQYF. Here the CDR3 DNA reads TGTGCCAGCAGCAGAATTATTGGACAGCTCCAAGAGACCCAGTACTTC.

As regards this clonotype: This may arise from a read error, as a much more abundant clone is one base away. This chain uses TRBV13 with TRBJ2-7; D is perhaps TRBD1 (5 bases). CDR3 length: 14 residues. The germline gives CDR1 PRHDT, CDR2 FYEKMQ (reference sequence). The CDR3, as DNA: TGTGCCAACAGCTTCGTGGGGCGACCCTACGAGCAGTACTTC. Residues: CANSFVGRPYEQYF.

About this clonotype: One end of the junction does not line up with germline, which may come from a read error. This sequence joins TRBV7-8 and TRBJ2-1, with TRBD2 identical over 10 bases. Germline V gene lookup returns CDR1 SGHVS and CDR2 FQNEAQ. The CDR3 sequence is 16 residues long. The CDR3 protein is CTSSSSGRAGVYEQFF. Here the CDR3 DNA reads TGTACCAGCAGTTCGAGCGGGAGGGCCGGGGTCTATGAGCAGTTCTTC.

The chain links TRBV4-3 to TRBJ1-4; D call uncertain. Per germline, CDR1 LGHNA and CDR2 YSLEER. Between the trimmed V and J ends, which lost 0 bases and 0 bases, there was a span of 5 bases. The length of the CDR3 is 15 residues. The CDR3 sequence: CASSQDGATNEKLFF. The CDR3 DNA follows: TGCGCCAGCAGCCAAGATGGAGCAACTAATGAAAAACTGTTTTTT.

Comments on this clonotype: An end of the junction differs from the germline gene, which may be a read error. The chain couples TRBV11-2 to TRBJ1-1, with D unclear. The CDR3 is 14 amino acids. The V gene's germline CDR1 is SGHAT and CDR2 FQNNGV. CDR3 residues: CASSLVLGSFEVFF. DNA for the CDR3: TGTGCCAGCAGCTTAGTTCTCGGGTCCTTCGAAGTTTTCTTT.

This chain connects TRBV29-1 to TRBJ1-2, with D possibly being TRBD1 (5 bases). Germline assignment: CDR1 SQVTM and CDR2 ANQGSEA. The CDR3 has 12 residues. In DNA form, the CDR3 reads TGCAACGTCGGTGGGGACGGCTATGGCTACACCTTC. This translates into CNVGGDGYGYTF.

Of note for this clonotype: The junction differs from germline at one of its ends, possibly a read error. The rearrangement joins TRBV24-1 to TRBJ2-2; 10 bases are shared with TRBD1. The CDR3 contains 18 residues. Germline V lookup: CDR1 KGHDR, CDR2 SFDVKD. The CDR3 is CASSDDIWDRGTTGELFF. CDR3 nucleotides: TGTGCCAGCAGTGACGATATCTGGGACAGGGGAACCACGGGGGAGCTGTTTTTT.

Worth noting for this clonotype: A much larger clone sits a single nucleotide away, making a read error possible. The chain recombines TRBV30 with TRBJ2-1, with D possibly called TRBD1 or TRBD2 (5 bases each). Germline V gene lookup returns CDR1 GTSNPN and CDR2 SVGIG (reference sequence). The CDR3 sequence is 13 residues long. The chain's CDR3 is CTWRTTRSGEQFF. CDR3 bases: TGTACCTGGAGGACAACTAGGTCCGGTGAGCAGTTCTTC. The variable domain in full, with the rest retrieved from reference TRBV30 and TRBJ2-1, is SQTIHQWPATLVQPVGSPLSLECTVEGTSNPNLYWYRQAAGRGLQLLFYSVGIGQISSEVPQNLSASRPQDRQFILSSKKLLLSDSGFYLCTWRTTRSGEQFFGPGTRLTVL.

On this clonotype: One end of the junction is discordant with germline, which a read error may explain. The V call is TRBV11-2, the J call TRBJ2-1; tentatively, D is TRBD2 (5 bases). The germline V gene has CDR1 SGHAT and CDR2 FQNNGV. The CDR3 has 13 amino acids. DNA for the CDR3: TGTGCCAATAACTCAGAGGCGGCGGGCCTAAAGATCTTC. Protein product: CANNSEAAGLKIF.

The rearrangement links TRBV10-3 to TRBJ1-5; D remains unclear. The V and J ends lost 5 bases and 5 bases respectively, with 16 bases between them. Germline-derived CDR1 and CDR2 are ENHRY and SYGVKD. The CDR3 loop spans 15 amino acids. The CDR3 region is CAISSDGRTYQPQHF. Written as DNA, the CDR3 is TGTGCCATCAGTTCAGACGGCCGGACCTATCAGCCCCAGCATTTT.

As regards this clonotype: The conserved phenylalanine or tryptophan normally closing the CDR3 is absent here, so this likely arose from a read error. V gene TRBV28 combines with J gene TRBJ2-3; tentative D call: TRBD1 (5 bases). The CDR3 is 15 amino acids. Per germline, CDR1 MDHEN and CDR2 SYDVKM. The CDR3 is CDSSYGARFTDTQYY. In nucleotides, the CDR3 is TGTGACAGCAGTTATGGGGCGCGTTTTACAGATACGCAGTATTAT.

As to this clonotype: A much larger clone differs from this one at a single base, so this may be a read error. For the CDR3, the DNA is TGCAATGCTGCTACCCCATCAAACTCCTACGAGCAGTACTTC. Translation gives CNAATPSNSYEQYF. This chain uses TRBV20-1 with TRBJ2-7; D remains ambiguous. Germline CDR1 DFQATT, CDR2 SNEGSKA (reference sequence). This CDR3 comprises 14 residues.